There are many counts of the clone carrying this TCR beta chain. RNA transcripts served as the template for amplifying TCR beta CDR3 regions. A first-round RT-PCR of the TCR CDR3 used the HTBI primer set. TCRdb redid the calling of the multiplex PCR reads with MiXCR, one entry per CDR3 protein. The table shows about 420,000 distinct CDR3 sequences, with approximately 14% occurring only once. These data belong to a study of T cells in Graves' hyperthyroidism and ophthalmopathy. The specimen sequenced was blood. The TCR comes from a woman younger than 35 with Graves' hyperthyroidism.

CDR3 sequence reads: CSAPLKGSRNEQFF. CDR3 sequence (DNA): TGCAGTGCTCCCTTAAAGGGGTCCCGCAATGAGCAGTTCTTC. The rearrangement links TRBV20-1 to TRBJ2-1; TRBD1 is a possible D gene (5 bases). The CDR3 extends over 14 amino acids. Germline-derived CDR1 and CDR2 are DFQATT and SNEGSKA (reference sequence). V was pared by 5 bases and J by 6 bases, with 17 bases between.